What follows are 13 T cell receptor beta chains derived from one specimen sequenced in a study of cytomegalovirus exposure and HLA in healthy donors. Primers for the PCR totalled 60 Vbeta and 13 Jbeta. This table comes from immunoSEQ multiplex PCR, and its TCRdb copy is limited to in-frame clones, with some not included. The sample carries roughly 180,000 clones, about four fifths recorded once. Sequences were obtained from PBMCs. Receptors originate from a man in his forties in good health and CMV-seronegative.

This chain connects TRBV11-2 to TRBJ2-5; 7 bases align to TRBD2. In germline, CDR1 is SGHAT, CDR2 FQNNGV. This CDR3 has 16 residues. J gave up 5 bases and V 5 bases, and 14 bases lay outside the gene matches. Written as DNA, the CDR3 is TGTGCCAGCAGCCTAGGTGGGAGGGCCTTGGGGGAGACCCAGTACTTC. This gives the protein CASSLGGRALGETQYF.

The rearrangement uses TRBV7-2 and TRBJ1-5; unclear D gene. CDR3 length: 15 amino acids. The V gene's germline CDR1 is SGHTA and CDR2 FQGNSA. Trimming took off 2 bases at V and 0 bases at J, with 8 bases between the two ends. CDR3 nucleotide sequence: TGTGCCAGCAGCTTAAACAGCTATAGCAATCAGCCCCAGCATTTT. As protein: CASSLNSYSNQPQHF. Complete variable domain (other parts from reference TRBV7-2 and TRBJ1-5): GAGVSQSPSNKVTEKGKDVELRCDPISGHTALYWYRQSLGQGLEFLIYFQGNSAPDKSGLPSDRFSAERTGGSVSTLTIQRTQQEDSAVYLCASSLNSYSNQPQHFGDGTRLSIL.

This chain connects TRBV4-1 to TRBJ2-7; D is possibly TRBD1 (5 bases). Germline assignment: CDR1 MGHRA and CDR2 YSYEKL. With 0 bases removed from V and 6 bases from J, the gap between germline ends came to 9 bases. This CDR3 is 13 amino acids long. The CDR3 is CASSQDVRVEQYF. DNA of the CDR3: TGCGCCAGCAGCCAAGACGTCAGGGTCGAGCAGTACTTC.

The chain recombines TRBV15 with TRBJ2-1; 11 nucleotides match TRBD2. There are 13 residues in the CDR3. The ends lost 3 bases at V and 8 bases at J; junction bases unmatched: 0. The germline V gene encodes CDR1 LNHNV and CDR2 YYDKDF (reference sequence). The CDR3: CATSRGLADEQFF. In DNA, the CDR3 is TGTGCCACCAGCAGGGGACTAGCGGATGAGCAGTTCTTC.

A remark on this clone: A read error may account for a junction end that differs from germline. The V call is TRBV7-7, the J call TRBJ2-7; 9 bases line up with TRBD2. In germline, CDR1 is SSHAT, CDR2 FNYEAQ (reference sequence). The CDR3 consists of 14 residues. This CDR3 is CASSPAGGIYEQYF. The CDR3 DNA is TGTGCTAGCAGTCCCGCGGGAGGGATCTACGAGCAGTACTTC.

V and J are TRBV28 and TRBJ2-7, with 12 bases that match TRBD2. In germline, CDR1 is MDHEN, CDR2 SYDVKM. Unmatched junction bases numbered 9, after V lost 6 bases and J lost 3 bases. The CDR3 has 16 residues. CDR3: CASSSLWTSGDYEQYF. CDR3 DNA sequence: TGTGCCAGCAGCTCCCTATGGACTAGCGGGGACTACGAGCAGTACTTC.

This chain connects TRBV6-5 to TRBJ2-7, with 8 bases aligning to TRBD2. From germline, CDR1 is MNHEY and CDR2 SVGAGI. This CDR3 spans 14 amino acids. V shed 6 bases and J 0 bases; nucleotides not matched to a gene: 4. CDR3 in amino acids: CASSPGTSSYEQYF. The CDR3 nucleotides read TGTGCCAGCAGCCCCGGGACTAGCTCCTACGAGCAGTACTTC.

V gene TRBV7-3 combines with J gene TRBJ1-1; D is possibly TRBD1 (6 bases). CDR1 and CDR2 (germline): SGHTA, FQGTGA. The CDR3 length is 16 residues. Trimming took off 1 base at V and 5 bases at J, with 17 bases between the two ends. CDR3 DNA: TGTGCCAGCAGCTTAAATAGGGGGACGGTCCAGACTGAAGCTTTCTTT. This gives the protein CASSLNRGTVQTEAFF.

The rearrangement links TRBV7-9 to TRBJ1-1; D not resolved. Between the trimmed V and J ends, which lost 3 bases and 7 bases, there was a span of 3 bases. Germline V gives CDR1 SEHNR, CDR2 FQNEAQ (reference sequence). This CDR3 region has 10 residues. DNA of the CDR3: TGTGCCAGCAGCTTGCGTGAAGCTTTCTTT. Its protein product is CASSLREAFF.

The chain combines TRBV2 with TRBJ2-7; maybe TRBD1 (6 bases). The CDR3 consists of 15 residues. CDR1 and CDR2 from the germline V gene are SNHLY and FYNNEI. V lost 2 bases to trimming and J lost 3 bases, with 14 bases between them. CDR3 sequence: CASSERPGAYYEQYF. CDR3 coding DNA: TGTGCCAGCAGTGAACGGCCAGGGGCGTACTACGAGCAGTACTTC.

This rearrangement joins TRBV10-2 to TRBJ2-3; TRBD2 might be the D (5 bases). The germline V gene has CDR1 WSHSY and CDR2 SAAADI. This CDR3 has 15 residues. The V gene lost 5 bases and the J gene lost 0 bases, with 12 bases spanning the gap. In nucleotides, the CDR3 is TGCGCCAGCAGTTGGCGGGCTACTAGCACAGATACGCAGTATTTT. It codes for CASSWRATSTDTQYF.

The chain uses TRBV2 and TRBJ1-4; 10 bases fit TRBD1. V shed 1 base and J 5 bases; nucleotides not matched to a gene: 1. CDR1 and CDR2 (germline): SNHLY, FYNNEI. The CDR3 is 15 amino acids. CDR3 sequence: CASSEGTGGNEKLFF. Here the CDR3 DNA reads TGTGCCAGCAGTGAAGGGACAGGGGGAAATGAAAAACTGTTTTTT.

This clone was observed once. The V call is TRBV5-5, the J call TRBJ1-1; a possible D gene is TRBD1 (5 bases). V shed 3 bases and J shed 5 bases, with 8 bases lying between them. Germline V gene lookup returns CDR1 SGHKS and CDR2 YYEKEE (reference sequence). The CDR3 is 12 residues long. CDR3: CASSWGGTEAFF. The CDR3 nucleotides are TGTGCCAGCAGCTGGGGGGGAACTGAAGCTTTCTTT.